The rows below give T cell receptor beta chains drawn from one sample of a study of T cells after yellow fever vaccination. MiXCR, run by TCRdb on the 5' RACE reads, gives a single entry per CDR3 protein. The data contain about 630,000 distinct CDR3 sequences, 10% to 15% of them seen just once; the ten biggest clones take up about 16%. Sequencing was performed on PBMCs, taken on the day of the yellow fever booster vaccination. All receptors derive from a young man who received the YFV17D yellow fever vaccine. CDR3s include the opening cysteine and the closing phenylalanine or tryptophan. A D gene is named only where the DNA matches it firmly. Size is stated for part of the rows, as once, few or many counts, or as a class when the clone is expanded.

V gene,J gene,clone size,D gene,CDR3 DNA,CDR3 protein
TRBV7-2,TRBJ2-7,few,TRBD2,TGTGCCAGCAGCCTCCCGGGACTAGCGGGACGCGAGCAGTACTTC,CASSLPGLAGREQYF
TRBV2,TRBJ2-5,.,.,TGTGCCAGCAGACCAGCAGCGCTCGAGACCCAGTACTTC,CASRPAALETQYF
TRBV9,TRBJ1-6,.,.,TGTGCCAGCAGCGTAGACACGATTAATTCACCCCTCCACTTT,CASSVDTINSPLHF
TRBV3-1,TRBJ1-2,.,.,TGTGCCAGCAGCCAAGAATCCCCTGGGGGCGGGAAGATAATCACCTTC,CASSQESPGGGKIITF
TRBV5-1,TRBJ2-7,few,TRBD2,TGCGCCAGCAGCTTACTAGCGGGAGGGGGCTACGAGCAGTACTTC,CASSLLAGGGYEQYF
TRBV9,TRBJ2-3,.,TRBD2,TGTGCCAGCGGCGGGACTAGCGGGGCCTTAAGGGATACGCAGTATTTT,CASGGTSGALRDTQYF
TRBV15,TRBJ2-7,.,TRBD1,TGTGCCACCAGCAGAGGGACAGGGGGCGTCGAGCAGTACTTC,CATSRGTGGVEQYF
TRBV18,TRBJ1-5,.,.,TGTGCCCCCTCCCGACAGAAAGGAAAAAATCAGCCCCAGCATTTT,CAPSRQKGKNQPQHF
TRBV29-1,TRBJ1-1,many,.,TGCAGCGTTGACCGGGCCACGAACACTGAAGCTTTCTTT,CSVDRATNTEAFF
TRBV21-1,TRBJ2-1,.,.,TGTGCCAGCAGCAAAAACCTCACGGAGGAGCAGTTCTTC,CASSKNLTEEQFF
TRBV12-3/TRBV12-4,TRBJ1-3,few,.,TGTGCCAGCTCCGGGACCGGATTCAACATATATTTT,CASSGTGFNIYF
TRBV7-9,TRBJ2-5,.,TRBD2,TGTGCCAGCAGCTACGATGGGGAGGGGGAGACCCAGTACTTC,CASSYDGEGETQYF
TRBV24-1,TRBJ2-2,few,.,TGTGCCACCAGTGGTCTAGCGACCGGCACCGGGGAGCTGTTTTTT,CATSGLATGTGELFF
TRBV13,TRBJ1-1,few,.,TGTGCCAGCAGCTACGGGGGGGGGTTCACTGAAGCTTTCTTT,CASSYGGGFTEAFF
TRBV9,TRBJ2-3,.,.,TGTGCCAGCAGCCCAGCCCTGGGAGTTATTGATACGCAGTATTTT,CASSPALGVIDTQYF
TRBV6-1,TRBJ2-5,few,TRBD2,TGTGCCAGCAGCTCACGCATCGGGCGGGAGCTCCAAGAGACCCAGTACTTC,CASSSRIGRELQETQYF
TRBV20-1,TRBJ1-6,.,.,TGCAGTGCTAGAGGGGGTGCGGGACAACTTAATTCACCCCTCCACTTT,CSARGGAGQLNSPLHF
TRBV5-1,TRBJ2-1,many,.,TGCGCCAGCAGCTCCAGTGGGGTAGAGCAGTTCTTC,CASSSSGVEQFF
TRBV20-1,TRBJ1-6,.,.,TGCAGTGCTAGTTTATCCGTGGCTAATTCACCCCTCCACTTT,CSASLSVANSPLHF
TRBV6-2/TRBV6-3,TRBJ2-1,.,.,TGTGCCAGCAGTCCCCTTAGCGCTTCCTACAATGAGCAGTTCTTC,CASSPLSASYNEQFF
TRBV14,TRBJ2-2,.,TRBD2,TGTGCCAGCAGCCGGTACTCTAGCGGCACCGGGGAGCTGTTTTTT,CASSRYSSGTGELFF
TRBV7-2,TRBJ2-7,few,.,TGTGCCAGCAACATACCCGGTGGCAGTTCCTACGAGCAGTACTTC,CASNIPGGSSYEQYF
TRBV20-1,TRBJ2-7,.,TRBD2,TGCAGTGCTAGAGTAACTAGCGGTTCAATTTACGAGCAGTACTTC,CSARVTSGSIYEQYF
TRBV5-8,TRBJ2-1,.,.,TGTGCCAGGGCTGAACGGGGGAAGGGGTCCTACAATGAGCAGTTCTTC,CARAERGKGSYNEQFF
TRBV27,TRBJ2-5,.,TRBD2,TGTGCCAGCCAACTAGCGGGAGGGCCGCAGGAGACCCAGTACTTC,CASQLAGGPQETQYF
TRBV2,TRBJ2-1,few,.,TGTGCCAGCAGTCAATGGGGCCCCGGGTTCCCGGGCTGGACTTCTGAGAGCAATGAGCAGTTCTTC,CASSQWGPGFPGWTSESNEQFF
TRBV6-2/TRBV6-3,TRBJ2-1,.,TRBD2,TGTGCCAGCAGTTACTCCCTTAGCGGGGGCAATGAGCAGTTCTTC,CASSYSLSGGNEQFF
TRBV24-1,TRBJ2-2,few,TRBD2,TGTGCCACCAGTGGACTAGCGGGAGGCGACACCGGGGAGCTGTTTTTT,CATSGLAGGDTGELFF
TRBV7-9,TRBJ1-1,.,.,TGTGCCAGCAGCTTAGAAGGGCAGGTTTGGACTGAAGCTTTCTTT,CASSLEGQVWTEAFF
TRBV29-1,TRBJ2-1,.,TRBD2,TGCAGCGTGATGGGACTAGCGGGAGGGGGTGAGCAGTTCTTC,CSVMGLAGGGEQFF
TRBV19,TRBJ2-7,few,TRBD2,TGTGCCAGTGCGGGACTAGCGGGCCTCGAGCAGTACTTC,CASAGLAGLEQYF
TRBV9,TRBJ2-7,many,.,TGTGCCAGCAGCGTAGCGGCAGGGGACTACGAGCAGTACTTC,CASSVAAGDYEQYF
TRBV29-1,TRBJ1-1,.,.,TGCAGCTCGGGGGAGGGGATGAACACTGAAGCTTTCTTT,CSSGEGMNTEAFF
TRBV12-3/TRBV12-4,TRBJ2-5,few,.,TGTGCCAGCAGTTGGGGTCGACGAGGGGAGACCCAGTACTTC,CASSWGRRGETQYF
TRBV20-1,TRBJ1-2,.,.,TGCAGTGCTAGGGGGGGAACTAACTATGGCTACACCTTC,CSARGGTNYGYTF
TRBV7-9,TRBJ2-5,few,.,TGTGCCAGCGATGAGGGTAGCCCTAAAGAGACCCAGTACTTC,CASDEGSPKETQYF
TRBV5-1,TRBJ2-1,.,TRBD2,TGCGCCAGCGTCCGGACTAGCGGGATGAGGAATGAGCAGTTCTTC,CASVRTSGMRNEQFF
TRBV19,TRBJ2-7,few,.,TGTGCCAGTAGTATCGCAAGCTCCTACGAGCAGTACTTC,CASSIASSYEQYF
TRBV24-1,TRBJ1-5,many,.,TGTGCCACCAGTGCCCCGGGGGCAGGGCAGCCCCAGCATTTT,CATSAPGAGQPQHF
TRBV18,TRBJ1-1,.,.,TGTGCCAGCTCACCAACAGGTGGGATCCGAAATGAAGCTTTCTTT,CASSPTGGIRNEAFF
TRBV3-1,TRBJ2-7,few,TRBD2,TGTGCCAGCAGCCAGGCTGGGACTAGCGGTCCCTACGAGCAGTACTTC,CASSQAGTSGPYEQYF
TRBV19,TRBJ2-3,few,.,TGTGCCAGTAGTAGGGGGCCTAGCACAGATACGCAGTATTTT,CASSRGPSTDTQYF
TRBV7-2,TRBJ1-1,.,.,TGTGCCAGCAGCTTAGTTTCAGGGGTTTCGAAGACTGAAGCTTTCTTT,CASSLVSGVSKTEAFF
TRBV7-2,TRBJ1-2,many,TRBD1,TGTGCCAGCAGCAAGGGACAGGGCTCTCATTATAACTATGGCTACACCTTC,CASSKGQGSHYNYGYTF
TRBV3-1,TRBJ2-7,few,TRBD2,TGTGCCAGCAGCCAATCTACTAGCGGGAGGAGCTACGAGCAGTACTTC,CASSQSTSGRSYEQYF
TRBV7-9,TRBJ2-7,.,TRBD1,TGTGCCAGCAGCAATTGGACAGGGATAGGGAGTGAGCAGTACTTC,CASSNWTGIGSEQYF
TRBV7-4,TRBJ2-1,.,TRBD2,TGTGCCAGCAGCTTAGTTAGCGGGAGGAATGAGCAGTTCTTC,CASSLVSGRNEQFF
TRBV11-2,TRBJ2-3,few,.,TGTGCCAGCAGCTCCATGGGCGTTCTTCTCACCAGCACAGATACGCAGTATTTT,CASSSMGVLLTSTDTQYF
TRBV6-1,TRBJ2-1,few,.,TGTGCCAGCATCGTGGGACAAGGCTCCGGAGAGCAGTTCTTC,CASIVGQGSGEQFF
TRBV2,TRBJ2-1,many,.,TGTGCCAGCAGTGCAGTGTTTGAGCAGTTCTTC,CASSAVFEQFF
TRBV18,TRBJ2-5,few,.,TGTGCCAGCTCACCACCGTGGGCAGAGCAAGAGACCCAGTACTTC,CASSPPWAEQETQYF
TRBV6-1,TRBJ1-1,few,.,TGTGCCAGCAGACGTGGGGGGCGGAGCACTGAAGCTTTCTTT,CASRRGGRSTEAFF
TRBV27,TRBJ1-2,.,.,TGTGCCAGCAGTTTAAAGCAGGGCTATGGCTACACCTTC,CASSLKQGYGYTF